This entry lists 20 T cell receptor beta chains sequenced from one sample in a study of early T cells in non-severe SARS-CoV-2 infection. TCRdb fed the 5' RACE reads into MiXCR, producing one record per CDR3 protein. The table shows 35,000 to 45,000 distinct CDR3 sequences, with 6% to 8.5% occurring only once. Specimen: whole blood, collected at baseline. These receptor sequences come from an adult who was a healthcare worker with PCR-confirmed SARS-CoV-2 infection or an uninfected control (not recorded which).

This clonotype has at least ten counts. The chain has TRBV28 and TRBJ2-7, with 9 bases fitting TRBD1. Germline assignment: CDR1 MDHEN and CDR2 SYDVKM. The CDR3 contains 13 residues. Trimming removed 6 bases from V and 6 bases from J; junction bases left unmatched: 6. The CDR3: CASSPPDRGEQYF. The CDR3 bases are TGTGCCAGCAGCCCCCCGGACAGGGGCGAGCAGTACTTC.

This clonotype was recorded at least ten times. The chain joins TRBV29-1 to TRBJ2-2; D unclear. Germline V gene sequence: CDR1 SQVTM, CDR2 ANQGSEA. There are 13 residues in the CDR3. V was pared by 4 bases and J by 2 bases, with 8 bases between. The CDR3 nucleotides are TGCAGCGTTGGTATCTCCAACACCGGGGAGCTGTTTTTT. Protein: CSVGISNTGELFF.

The chain employs TRBV4-3 and TRBJ2-3; D is ambiguous. This CDR3 contains 15 residues. V dropped 2 bases and J dropped 1 base, with 10 bases sitting between them. The germline gives CDR1 LGHNA, CDR2 YSLEER. CDR3 nucleotides: TGCGCCAGCAGCCAACTTGGCTGGGGCACAGATACGCAGTATTTT. This gives the protein CASSQLGWGTDTQYF.

Points on this clonotype: This may be a read error: a much more frequent sequence differs by one nucleotide. The chain combines TRBV28 with TRBJ2-6; a possible D gene is TRBD1 (5 bases). Germline CDR1 MDHEN, CDR2 SYDVKM. The CDR3 has 15 residues. The CDR3 DNA follows: TGTGCCAGCAGTTCTGATCTCTCTGGGGCCAGCGTCCTGACTTTC. Its protein is CASSSDLSGASVLTF.

This clonotype was counted many times. V gene TRBV6-1 combines with J gene TRBJ1-1; D gene uncertain. With 5 bases removed from V and 2 bases from J, the gap between germline ends came to 9 bases. Germline values: CDR1 MNHNS, CDR2 SASEGT. The CDR3 sequence is 13 residues long. The CDR3 sequence is CASSRTQNTEAFF. CDR3 nucleotide sequence: TGTGCCAGCAGTAGGACCCAAAACACTGAAGCTTTCTTT.

This clonotype has more than one count but fewer than ten. V is TRBV29-1 and J is TRBJ1-5; 9 bases map to TRBD1. Germline trimming cut 6 bases from V and 5 bases from J; bases unmatched to any gene: 5. CDR1 is SQVTM, CDR2 ANQGSEA, per germline. The CDR3 covers 13 residues. The CDR3 region is CSVAGQGDQPQHF. The CDR3 bases are TGCAGCGTGGCGGGACAGGGAGATCAGCCCCAGCATTTT.

The V call is TRBV6-2 or TRBV6-3, the J call TRBJ2-5, with TRBD1 as a possible D gene (5 bases). The germline CDR1 and CDR2 sequences are MNHEY and SVGEGT. Trimming pared 6 bases from V and 0 bases from J, leaving 20 bases between. The CDR3 contains 17 residues. The CDR3 coding sequence is TGTGCCAGCAGCTCCAGGGATTCGTTTGCGCACCAAGAGACCCAGTACTTC. Amino acids: CASSSRDSFAHQETQYF.

Turning to this clonotype: At one end the junction does not follow the germline gene, possibly because of a read error. This chain links TRBV11-2 with TRBJ1-1; tentatively, D is TRBD1 (5 bases). CDR3 length: 14 amino acids. Germline V gene data show CDR1 as SGHAT and CDR2 as FQNNGV. The CDR3 nucleotides read TGTGCCAGCAGCCTAGACCAGGGCTACACTGAAGCTTTCTTT. It yields the protein CASSLDQGYTEAFF.

This clonotype was counted ten times or more. One end of the junction varies from germline; a read error may be responsible. This chain uses TRBV14 with TRBJ2-1, with D possibly being TRBD1 (5 bases). The CDR3 totals 13 residues. CDR1 and CDR2 from the germline V gene are SGHDN and FVKESK. CDR3 nucleotide sequence: TGTGCCAGCACCCAAGCAAGGGGCAATGAGCAGTTCTTC. Translation gives CASTQARGNEQFF.

The V gene is TRBV29-1, the J gene TRBJ2-2; 7 positions agree with TRBD1. The CDR3 extends over 14 amino acids. J lost 0 bases, V lost 7 bases, and 5 bases had no gene match. Germline V gene data show CDR1 as SQVTM and CDR2 as ANQGSEA. In DNA, the CDR3 is TGCAGCGCGACAGGGCCCACGAACACCGGGGAGCTGTTTTTT. Protein product: CSATGPTNTGELFF.

This chain joins TRBV3-1 and TRBJ1-1; 7 positions agree with TRBD1. The CDR3 has 14 residues. With 6 bases clipped from V and 5 bases from J, the junction kept 9 bases outside the gene matches. Germline-derived CDR1 and CDR2 are LGHDT and YNNKEL (reference sequence). The CDR3 region has the DNA TGTGCCAGCAGTCCCTGGGCAGGGGGAACTGAAGCTTTCTTT. This translates into CASSPWAGGTEAFF. Using reference TRBV3-1 and TRBJ1-1 for the parts outside the CDR3, the full variable domain is DTAVSQTPKYLVTQMGNDKSIKCEQNLGHDTMYWYKQDSKKFLKIMFSYNNKELIINETVPNRFSPKSPDKAHLNLHINSLELGDSAVYFCASSPWAGGTEAFFGQGTRLTVV.

The chain uses TRBV29-1 and TRBJ2-7, with D maybe TRBD1 (5 bases). The CDR3 spans 12 residues. Germline CDR1 SQVTM, CDR2 ANQGSEA. V dropped 7 bases and J dropped 0 bases, with 10 bases sitting between them. The CDR3 DNA follows: TGCAGCGCCAGACAGAGCTCCTACGAGCAGTACTTC. Translation gives CSARQSSYEQYF.

This clonotype showed up many times. The rearrangement joins TRBV10-2 to TRBJ1-2, with D unresolved. Germline V gives CDR1 WSHSY, CDR2 SAAADI. V was trimmed by 2 bases and J by 0 bases, leaving 4 bases between them. The CDR3 loop spans 13 amino acids. The CDR3: CASSEGSNYGYTF. Written as DNA, the CDR3 is TGCGCCAGCAGTGAGGGGTCTAACTATGGCTACACCTTC.

In DNA form, the CDR3 reads TGTGCCAGCAGCTTGGAAATCCTAGCGGGAGGGAACACCGGGGAGCTGTTTTTT. It codes for CASSLEILAGGNTGELFF. The chain employs TRBV5-5 and TRBJ2-2; 11 nucleotides agree with TRBD2. Germline trimming cut 0 bases from V and 1 base from J; bases unmatched to any gene: 5. The CDR3 has 18 amino acids. Germline lookup yields CDR1 SGHKS and CDR2 YYEKEE (reference sequence).

This chain joins TRBV30 and TRBJ2-7, with 8 bases aligning to TRBD2. The CDR3 loop spans 13 amino acids. V shed 8 bases, J shed 5 bases, and the junction held 11 bases outside the gene matches. In germline, CDR1 is GTSNPN, CDR2 SVGIG (reference sequence). DNA of the CDR3: TGTGCCACGAGGGGGACTAGACCCCACGAGCAGTACTTC. This codes for CATRGTRPHEQYF.

This clonotype was seen only a few times. At one boundary the junction diverges from the germline segment, which might be a read error. The chain employs TRBV5-1 and TRBJ2-7, with 9 bases fitting TRBD1. The CDR3 consists of 15 residues. Germline CDR1 reads SGHRS; CDR2 reads YFSETQ. The CDR3 protein is CASILGPGTGTEQYF. In nucleotides, the CDR3 is TGCGCCAGCATCTTGGGGCCCGGGACAGGGACCGAGCAGTACTTC.

Points on this clonotype: A read error may be the cause here, since a much bigger clone is one base away. The chain links TRBV20-1 to TRBJ1-2, with 8 bases matching TRBD1. Germline V gene lookup returns CDR1 DFQATT and CDR2 SNEGSKA (reference sequence). The CDR3 is 14 amino acids. Unmatched junction bases numbered 9, after V lost 6 bases and J lost 3 bases. The chain's CDR3 is CSAAGAGGDYGYTF. CDR3 DNA: TGCAGTGCAGCAGGAGCAGGGGGCGACTATGGCTACACCTTC.

This clonotype has only a few counts. This chain connects TRBV5-1 to TRBJ2-5; 16 bases fit TRBD2. CDR1 is SGHRS, CDR2 YFSETQ, per germline. Trimming took 4 bases from V and 1 from J; bases not matched to a gene: 7. CDR3 size: 18 residues. DNA of the CDR3: TGCGCCAGCAGCCCCGGGACTAGCGGGAGGGCCGCCCAAGAGACCCAGTACTTC. It is translated as CASSPGTSGRAAQETQYF.

This chain links TRBV3-1 with TRBJ1-1; D is ambiguous. V was clipped by 4 bases and J by 4 bases, with 16 bases between them. CDR3 length equals 15 residues. CDR1 is LGHDT and CDR2 is YNNKEL in the germline V gene (reference sequence). CDR3 loop: CASSPRPVASTEAFF. CDR3 DNA sequence: TGTGCCAGCAGCCCCCGGCCGGTGGCAAGCACTGAAGCTTTCTTT.

The chain joins TRBV6-1 to TRBJ2-1; 12 bases agree with TRBD2. CDR3 length equals 16 residues. J gave up 8 bases and V 6 bases, and 11 bases lay outside the gene matches. The germline gives CDR1 MNHNS, CDR2 SASEGT. The CDR3 protein is CASSVGLAGGWYEQFF. CDR3 nucleotides: TGTGCCAGCAGCGTGGGGCTAGCGGGAGGGTGGTATGAGCAGTTCTTC.